These 23 T cell receptor beta chains came from one sample sequenced in a study of OX40 agonist ivuxolimab in advanced cancers. TCRdb's copy holds only in-frame clones and misses some; the assay was immunoSEQ multiplex PCR. The table lists about 40,000 clones, around 86% of them singletons, with around an eighth in the top ten. The specimen was CD4+ or CD8+ T cells sorted from blood, collected in a trial of the OX40 agonist ivuxolimab. The receptor source for this set is an adult with an advanced solid tumor such as melanoma, head and neck, liver or kidney cancer.

The genes are TRBV4-1 and TRBJ1-1; D remains unclear. The CDR3 loop spans 12 amino acids. Germline CDR1 and CDR2: MGHRA and YSYEKL. V gave up 4 bases and J gave up 6 bases, with 9 bases separating them. CDR3 sequence reads: CASSPRGSEAFF. The CDR3, as DNA: TGCGCCAGCAGCCCCAGAGGTTCTGAAGCTTTCTTT.

This chain connects TRBV13 to TRBJ2-1, with 7 bases identical to TRBD2. The V and J ends lost 5 bases and 0 bases, in that order; junction bases with no gene match: 7. The CDR3 covers 16 residues. Looked up from germline, CDR1 is PRHDT and CDR2 is FYEKMQ (reference sequence). The CDR3 reads CASSNTGLSSYNEQFF. The CDR3 DNA reads TGTGCCAGCAGCAATACGGGACTAAGCTCCTACAATGAGCAGTTCTTC.

The chain recombines TRBV7-6 with TRBJ1-4, with 7 nucleotides matching TRBD1. The CDR3 length is 15 residues. Germline V CDR1 and CDR2: SGHVS, FNYEAQ. V shed 1 base and J 7 bases; nucleotides not matched to a gene: 6. The CDR3 bases are TGTGCCAGCAGCTTAGGGCTCCAGGGGGGTGAAAAACTGTTTTTT. It translates to CASSLGLQGGEKLFF.

CDR3 nucleotides: TGTGCCAGCAGCGCCGGAGTGGGACAGATCTACGAGCAGTACTTC. Translation gives CASSAGVGQIYEQYF. The chain combines TRBV9 with TRBJ2-7; 7 bases align to TRBD1. This CDR3 has 15 residues. V shed 3 bases and J 3 bases; nucleotides not matched to a gene: 9. Germline CDR1 is SGDLS and CDR2 is YYNGEE.

This clone counts as medium-sized. DNA of the CDR3: TGTGCCAGCAGTTCCGGACACCTCTATGGCTACACCTTC. Translation gives CASSSGHLYGYTF. The gene calls are TRBV27 and TRBJ1-2; D is possibly TRBD1 (5 bases). Deletions cut 4 bases from V and 4 bases from J, with 10 bases between. Germline CDR1 and CDR2: MNHEY and SMNVEV (reference sequence). The CDR3 sequence is 13 residues long.

The chain carries TRBV9 and TRBJ2-3, with 7 bases lining up with TRBD2. This CDR3 region has 17 residues. Germline assignment: CDR1 SGDLS and CDR2 YYNGEE. V was clipped by 4 bases and J by 2 bases; unmatched bases: 13. The CDR3 spells CASSHRTSGALTDTQYF. CDR3 bases: TGTGCCAGCAGCCATCGGACTAGTGGGGCGCTCACAGATACGCAGTATTTT.

The chain recombines TRBV7-9 with TRBJ1-2; maybe TRBD1 (6 bases). Germline-derived CDR1 and CDR2 are SEHNR and FQNEAQ (reference sequence). Trimming left V 5 bases short and J 6 bases short, with 16 bases between. The CDR3 covers 14 residues. The CDR3 sequence is CASSRGQREHGYTF. For the CDR3, the DNA is TGTGCCAGCAGCCGAGGACAGCGAGAACATGGCTACACCTTC.

This CDR3 reads CASSLTRDIWLYEQYF. CDR3 nucleotide sequence: TGTGCCAGCAGCTTAACTCGGGACATTTGGCTCTACGAGCAGTACTTC. The chain combines TRBV7-9 with TRBJ2-7; the D gene is possibly TRBD1 (6 bases). V gave up 2 bases and J gave up 3 bases, with 17 bases separating them. The CDR3 covers 16 residues. CDR1 and CDR2 from the germline V gene are SEHNR and FQNEAQ (reference sequence).

The chain has TRBV6-4 and TRBJ2-7, with 9 bases identical to TRBD1. J gave up 5 bases and V 5 bases, and 7 bases lay outside the gene matches. The CDR3 totals 14 residues. Per the germline V gene, CDR1 is MRHNA and CDR2 is SNTAGT. Here the CDR3 reads CASSTGGAPHEQYF. DNA for the CDR3: TGTGCCAGCAGTACAGGGGGCGCGCCCCACGAGCAGTACTTC.

The V and J genes are TRBV18 and TRBJ2-5; the match to TRBD1 covers 7 bases. Germline V lookup: CDR1 KGHSH, CDR2 LQKENI. V lost 2 bases, J lost 5 bases, and 8 bases stayed unmatched. The CDR3 consists of 15 residues. The CDR3 nucleotides are TGTGCCAGCTCACCATCCGACAGGGATCGGGAGACCCAGTACTTC. Amino acid sequence: CASSPSDRDRETQYF.

The CDR3 DNA follows: TGTGCCAGCAGCCCAGGCGGGCGGGGGTACAATGAGCAGTTCTTC. This sequence encodes CASSPGGRGYNEQFF. V usage is TRBV13 and J usage is TRBJ2-1, with 7 bases identical to TRBD2. The CDR3 consists of 15 residues. The V gene's germline CDR1 is PRHDT and CDR2 FYEKMQ (reference sequence). V was pared by 5 bases and J by 4 bases, with 8 bases of the junction left unmatched. The variable domain in full, with the rest retrieved from reference TRBV13 and TRBJ2-1, is AAGVIQSPRHLIKEKRETATLKCYPIPRHDTVYWYQQGPGQDPQFLISFYEKMQSDKGSIPDRFSAQQFSDYHSELNMSSLELGDSALYFCASSPGGRGYNEQFFGPGTRLTVL.

The V gene is TRBV27, the J gene TRBJ2-7; 11 nucleotides agree with TRBD1. Looked up from germline, CDR1 is MNHEY and CDR2 is SMNVEV (reference sequence). Trimming took 5 bases from V and 5 from J; bases not matched to a gene: 5. There are 14 residues in the CDR3. DNA of the CDR3: TGTGCCAGCAGTCCCGGACAGGGGGCCGACGAGCAGTACTTC. Protein: CASSPGQGADEQYF.

The chain employs TRBV19 and TRBJ2-7; unclear D gene. V was cut by 5 bases and J by 7 bases, with 15 bases left in between. The CDR3 covers 13 residues. Germline V lookup: CDR1 LNHDA, CDR2 SQIVND (reference sequence). In nucleotides, the CDR3 is TGTGCCAGTAGTTCTCTCCTCCCATCGGAGCAGTACTTC. Amino acids: CASSSLLPSEQYF.

This rearrangement joins TRBV7-2 to TRBJ2-3; TRBD1 or TRBD2 may be the D gene (5 bases each). Germline CDR1 reads SGHTA; CDR2 reads FQGNSA. The germline V and J ends were trimmed by 5 bases and 0 bases, with 12 bases remaining between them. This CDR3 is 15 amino acids long. The CDR3 DNA is TGTGCCAGCAGCATGGGACCGATTAGCACAGATACGCAGTATTTT. Translating it yields CASSMGPISTDTQYF.

The gene calls are TRBV10-2 and TRBJ2-7; D is possibly TRBD2 (6 bases). V was shortened by 4 bases and J by 0 bases, with 16 bases between the two germline ends. Germline assignment: CDR1 WSHSY and CDR2 SAAADI. The CDR3 length is 16 residues. The chain's CDR3 is CASSGVVGGNSYEQYF. CDR3 nucleotide sequence: TGCGCCAGCAGTGGGGTAGTGGGGGGAAACTCCTACGAGCAGTACTTC.

This chain uses TRBV2 with TRBJ1-2; D perhaps matches TRBD1 (5 bases). V shed 3 bases and J shed 2 bases, with 10 bases lying between them. The CDR3 is made up of 14 amino acids. Per germline, CDR1 SNHLY and CDR2 FYNNEI. This chain's CDR3 is CASSEGPGNYGYTF. In DNA, the CDR3 is TGTGCCAGCAGTGAGGGCCCAGGGAACTATGGCTACACCTTC.

This chain joins TRBV13 and TRBJ1-2, with TRBD1 identical over 11 bases. CDR1 and CDR2 from the germline V gene are PRHDT and FYEKMQ (reference sequence). The CDR3 runs 16 residues. Trimming removed 4 bases from V and 2 bases from J; junction bases left unmatched: 6. This CDR3 reads CASSSDRGLANYGYTF. DNA of the CDR3: TGTGCCAGCAGCTCGGACAGGGGGCTAGCGAACTATGGCTACACCTTC.

The sample holds one count of this clone. This sequence joins TRBV19 and TRBJ2-3; tentatively, D is TRBD1 or TRBD2 (5 bases each). The germline gives CDR1 LNHDA, CDR2 SQIVND (reference sequence). The CDR3 covers 14 residues. V shed 1 base and J shed 1 base, with 6 bases lying between them. The CDR3 nucleotides read TGTGCCAGTAGTATAGGAGGGGGCACAGATACGCAGTATTTT. Amino acid sequence: CASSIGGGTDTQYF.

V is TRBV5-1 and J is TRBJ1-2; D uncertain. The CDR3 loop spans 15 amino acids. From germline, CDR1 is SGHRS and CDR2 YFSETQ. V lost 0 bases to trimming and J lost 5 bases, with 14 bases between them. DNA of the CDR3: TGCGCCAGCAGCTTGGCCCAACGGTGGGAATATGGCTACACCTTC. It codes for CASSLAQRWEYGYTF.

The rearrangement joins TRBV6-6 to TRBJ1-5; no firm D call. The CDR3 has 14 amino acids. V was trimmed by 10 bases and J by 5 bases, leaving 18 bases between them. Germline V CDR1 and CDR2: MNHNY, SVGAGI (reference sequence). CDR3 sequence (DNA): TGTGCCACCTCCGGGTGGGAAGGCGATCAGCCCCAGCATTTT. Protein: CATSGWEGDQPQHF.

The rearrangement links TRBV5-4 to TRBJ2-3, with TRBD1 matching over 8 bases. The germline gives CDR1 SGHNT, CDR2 YYREEE (reference sequence). This CDR3 spans 15 amino acids. J was trimmed by 0 bases and V by 4 bases; bases with no gene match: 4. CDR3 sequence (DNA): TGTGCCAGCAGCCCGGGACAGGCTAGCACAGATACGCAGTATTTT. Amino acid sequence: CASSPGQASTDTQYF.

This clone appeared a few times. The chain carries TRBV11-1 and TRBJ2-5; tentative D call: TRBD2 (5 bases). Germline values: CDR1 SGHAT, CDR2 FQDESV (reference sequence). The V end was cut by 5 bases, the J end by 3 bases, with 13 bases between. The CDR3 spans 14 residues. DNA for the CDR3: TGTGCCAGCAGCGGGGTAGCGCCAGAAGAGACCCAGTACTTC. This codes for CASSGVAPEETQYF.

This sequence joins TRBV4-3 and TRBJ2-3; 9 nucleotides agree with TRBD1. The CDR3 length is 14 residues. The germline gives CDR1 LGHNA, CDR2 YSLEER. V lost 1 base to trimming and J lost 14 bases; unmatched junction nucleotides: 10. Written as DNA, the CDR3 is TGCGCCAGCAGCCAAGTCCGGACAGGGGCCCTACGGTATTTT. Residues: CASSQVRTGALRYF.